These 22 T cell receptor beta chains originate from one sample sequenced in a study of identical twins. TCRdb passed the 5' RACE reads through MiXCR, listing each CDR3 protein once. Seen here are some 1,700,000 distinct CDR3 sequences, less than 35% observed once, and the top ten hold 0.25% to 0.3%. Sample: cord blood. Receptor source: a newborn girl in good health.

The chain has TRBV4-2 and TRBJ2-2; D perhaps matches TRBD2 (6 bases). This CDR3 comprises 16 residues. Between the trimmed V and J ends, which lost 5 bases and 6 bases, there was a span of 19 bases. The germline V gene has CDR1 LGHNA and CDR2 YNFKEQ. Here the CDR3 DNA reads TGTGCCAGCAGCTTCGGGGGATTCGAGCGGGCCGGGGAGCTGTTTTTT. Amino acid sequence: CASSFGGFERAGELFF.

CDR3 sequence: CASMLTSGIYNEQYF. The CDR3 nucleotides read TGTGCCAGCATGCTGACTAGCGGGATCTACAATGAGCAGTACTTC. This chain links TRBV2 with TRBJ2-7; 11 bases fit TRBD2. CDR1 and CDR2 from the germline V gene are SNHLY and FYNNEI. V shed 7 bases and J 7 bases; nucleotides not matched to a gene: 12. The CDR3 length is 15 residues.

This chain's CDR3 is CASSLAGWTEAFF. In nucleotides, the CDR3 is TGTGCCAGCAGCTTAGCAGGGTGGACTGAAGCTTTCTTT. The J gene is TRBJ1-1, the V gene TRBV7-9; the D is unclear. In germline, CDR1 is SEHNR, CDR2 FQNEAQ (reference sequence). This CDR3 region has 13 residues. Trimming removed 0 bases at V and 5 bases at J, with 7 bases between.

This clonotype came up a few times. The CDR3 sequence: CASSFSLAGGQQETQYF. As DNA, the CDR3 is TGTGCCAGCAGCTTTTCGCTGGCGGGGGGACAACAAGAGACCCAGTACTTC. The chain couples TRBV7-9 to TRBJ2-5, with TRBD2 identical over 8 bases. V lost 3 bases to trimming and J lost 2 bases; unmatched junction nucleotides: 11. This CDR3 has 17 amino acids. Germline lookup yields CDR1 SEHNR and CDR2 FQNEAQ (reference sequence).

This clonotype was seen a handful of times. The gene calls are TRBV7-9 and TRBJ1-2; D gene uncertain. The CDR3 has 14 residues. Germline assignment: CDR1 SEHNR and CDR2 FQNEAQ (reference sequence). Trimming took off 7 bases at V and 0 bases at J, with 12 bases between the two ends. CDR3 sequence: CASIISGSNYGYTF. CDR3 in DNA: TGTGCCAGCATCATTAGCGGGTCTAACTATGGCTACACCTTC. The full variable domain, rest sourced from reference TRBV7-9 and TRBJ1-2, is DTGVSQNPRHKITKRGQNVTFRCDPISEHNRLYWYRQTLGQGPEFLTYFQNEAQLEKSRLLSDRFSAERPKGSFSTLEIQRTEQGDSAMYLCASIISGSNYGYTFGSGTRLTVV.

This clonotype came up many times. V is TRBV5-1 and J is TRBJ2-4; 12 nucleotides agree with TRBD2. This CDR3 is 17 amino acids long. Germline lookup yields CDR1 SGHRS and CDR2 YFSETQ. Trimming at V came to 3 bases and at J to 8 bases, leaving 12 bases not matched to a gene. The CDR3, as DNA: TGCGCCAGCAGCTCCTCTAGCGGGAGGGCGTTTGGATACATTCAGTACTTC. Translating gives CASSSSSGRAFGYIQYF.

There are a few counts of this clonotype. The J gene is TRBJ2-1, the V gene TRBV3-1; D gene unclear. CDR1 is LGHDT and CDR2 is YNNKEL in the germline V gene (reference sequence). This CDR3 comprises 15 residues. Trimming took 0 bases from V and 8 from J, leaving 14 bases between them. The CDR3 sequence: CASSQDPLPSDEQFF. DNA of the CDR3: TGTGCCAGCAGCCAAGATCCGTTACCAAGTGATGAGCAGTTCTTC.

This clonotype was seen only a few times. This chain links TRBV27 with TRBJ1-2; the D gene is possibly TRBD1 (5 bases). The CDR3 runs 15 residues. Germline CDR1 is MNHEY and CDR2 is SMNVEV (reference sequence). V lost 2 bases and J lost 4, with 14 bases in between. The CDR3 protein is CASSLRGATGYGYTF. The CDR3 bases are TGTGCCAGCAGTTTACGAGGGGCGACTGGCTATGGCTACACCTTC.

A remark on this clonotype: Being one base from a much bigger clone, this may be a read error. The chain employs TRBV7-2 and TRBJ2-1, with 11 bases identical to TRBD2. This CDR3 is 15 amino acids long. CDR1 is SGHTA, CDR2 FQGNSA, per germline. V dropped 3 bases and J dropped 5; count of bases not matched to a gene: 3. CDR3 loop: CASSFSGGAHNEQFF. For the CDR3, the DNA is TGTGCCAGCAGCTTTAGCGGGGGGGCCCACAATGAGCAGTTCTTC.

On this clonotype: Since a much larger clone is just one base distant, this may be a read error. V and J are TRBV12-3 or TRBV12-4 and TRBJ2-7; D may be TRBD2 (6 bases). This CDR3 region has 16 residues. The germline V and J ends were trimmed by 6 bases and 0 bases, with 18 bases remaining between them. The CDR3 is CASSLKGRDPSYEQYF. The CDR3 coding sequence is TGTGCCAGCAGCCTTAAAGGGCGGGACCCCTCCTACGAGCAGTACTTC.

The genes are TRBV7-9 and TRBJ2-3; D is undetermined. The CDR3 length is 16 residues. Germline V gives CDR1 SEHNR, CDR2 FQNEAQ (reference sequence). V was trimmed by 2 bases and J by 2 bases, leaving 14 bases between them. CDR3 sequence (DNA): TGTGCCAGCAGCTTACTCGGTTACTACTCCACAGATACGCAGTATTTT. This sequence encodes CASSLLGYYSTDTQYF.

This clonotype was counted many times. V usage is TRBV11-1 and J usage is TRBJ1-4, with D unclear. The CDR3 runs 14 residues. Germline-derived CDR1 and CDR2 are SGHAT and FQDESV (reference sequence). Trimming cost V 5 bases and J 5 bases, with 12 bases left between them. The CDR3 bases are TGTGCCAGCAGCCCCCGGACGGGGAATGAAAAACTGTTTTTT. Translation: CASSPRTGNEKLFF.

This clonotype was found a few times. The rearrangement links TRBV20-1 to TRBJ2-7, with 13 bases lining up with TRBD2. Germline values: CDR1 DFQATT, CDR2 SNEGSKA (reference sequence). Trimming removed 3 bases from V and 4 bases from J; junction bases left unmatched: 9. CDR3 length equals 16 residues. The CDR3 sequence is CSASRTSGGTKYEQYF. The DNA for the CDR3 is TGCAGTGCTAGTCGGACTAGCGGGGGAACGAAATACGAGCAGTACTTC.

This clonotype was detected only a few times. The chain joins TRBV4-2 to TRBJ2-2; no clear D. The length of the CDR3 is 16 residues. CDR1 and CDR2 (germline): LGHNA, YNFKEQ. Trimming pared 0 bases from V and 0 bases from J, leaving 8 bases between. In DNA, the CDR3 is TGTGCCAGCAGCCAAGACGTCGCGGCGAACACCGGGGAGCTGTTTTTT. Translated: CASSQDVAANTGELFF.

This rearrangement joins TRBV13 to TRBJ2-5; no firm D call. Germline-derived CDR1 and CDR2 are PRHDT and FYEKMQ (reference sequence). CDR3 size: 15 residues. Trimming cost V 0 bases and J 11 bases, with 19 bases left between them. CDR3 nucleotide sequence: TGTGCCAGCAGCTTAGGCCTCGTGTCTGGCAATGAGCAGTACTTC. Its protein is CASSLGLVSGNEQYF.

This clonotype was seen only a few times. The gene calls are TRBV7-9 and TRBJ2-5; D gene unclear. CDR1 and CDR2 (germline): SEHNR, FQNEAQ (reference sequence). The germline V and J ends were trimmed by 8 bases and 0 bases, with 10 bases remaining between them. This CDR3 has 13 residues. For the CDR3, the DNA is TGTGCCAGCTCACCCGAGTACCAAGAGACCCAGTACTTC. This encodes CASSPEYQETQYF.

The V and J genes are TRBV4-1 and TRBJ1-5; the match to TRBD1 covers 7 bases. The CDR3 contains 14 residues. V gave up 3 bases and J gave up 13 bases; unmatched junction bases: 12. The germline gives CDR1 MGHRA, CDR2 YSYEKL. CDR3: CASSQIGDSQFQHF. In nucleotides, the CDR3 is TGCGCCAGCAGCCAGATAGGGGACAGCCAGTTTCAGCATTTT.

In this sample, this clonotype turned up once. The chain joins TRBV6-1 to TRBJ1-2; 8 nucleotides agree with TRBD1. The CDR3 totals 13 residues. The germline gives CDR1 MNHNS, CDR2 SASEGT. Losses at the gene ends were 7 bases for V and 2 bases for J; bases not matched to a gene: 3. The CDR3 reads CASNQGANYGYTF. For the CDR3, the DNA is TGTGCCAGCAATCAGGGGGCGAACTATGGCTACACCTTC.

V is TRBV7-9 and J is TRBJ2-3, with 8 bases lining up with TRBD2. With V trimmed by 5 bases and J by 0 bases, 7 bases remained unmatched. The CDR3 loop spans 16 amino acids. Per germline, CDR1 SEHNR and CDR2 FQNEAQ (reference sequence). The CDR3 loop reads CASSRKSGGSTDTQYF. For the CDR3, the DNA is TGTGCCAGCAGCCGCAAGAGCGGGGGAAGCACAGATACGCAGTATTTT.

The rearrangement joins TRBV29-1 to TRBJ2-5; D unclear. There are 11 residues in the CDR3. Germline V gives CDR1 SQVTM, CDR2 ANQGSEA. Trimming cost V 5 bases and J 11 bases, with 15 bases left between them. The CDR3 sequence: CSVPGRKEQYF. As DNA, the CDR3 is TGCAGCGTTCCTGGGCGCAAGGAGCAGTACTTC.

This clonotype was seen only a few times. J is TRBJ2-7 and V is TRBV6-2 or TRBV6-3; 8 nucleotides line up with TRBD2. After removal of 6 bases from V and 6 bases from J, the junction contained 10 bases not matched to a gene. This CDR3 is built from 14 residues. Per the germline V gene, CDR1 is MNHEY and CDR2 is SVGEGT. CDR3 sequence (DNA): TGTGCCAGCAGACCTTCTGGGACTAGAGGCGAGCAGTACTTC. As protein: CASRPSGTRGEQYF.

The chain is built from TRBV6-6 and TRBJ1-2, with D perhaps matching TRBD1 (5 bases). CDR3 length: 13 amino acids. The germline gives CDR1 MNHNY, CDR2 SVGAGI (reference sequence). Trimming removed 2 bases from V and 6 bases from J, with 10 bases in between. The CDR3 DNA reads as TGTGCCAGCAGTTACGGACATAGTGATGGCTACACCTTC. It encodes CASSYGHSDGYTF.